This T cell receptor (beta chain) was documented in a study of T-cell memory formation after mild COVID-19 (dated by TCRdb to about 2021). About the full investigation: TCR sequence clusters from the two donors were found to be largely donor specific. In a couple of donors, T-cell clones that expanded and contracted after mild COVID-19 were tracked by sequencing TCRalpha and TCRbeta repertoires over time. The cohort comprised two young, previously healthy adult volunteers, one female and one male.

Ficoll-Paque density gradient centrifugation was the method used to isolate PBMCs. TCRdb names Illumina NovaSeq 6000 as the instrument used. TCRalpha and TCRbeta cDNA libraries were constructed by 5'RACE with constant-segment primers, with sample barcodes and unique molecular identifiers being introduced. Trizol reagent was used to extract RNA from every sample. Library amplification was performed in two PCR steps, and a second sample barcode and Illumina TruSeq adapters were introduced in the second step. Sequencing of the libraries was done on an Illumina NovaSeq, producing 2 x 150 bp paired-end reads. The published analysis was carried out like this. Demultiplexing of reads and collapsing into UMI-guided consensus sequences were performed with migec v1.2.7. Using mixcr v2.1.11, UMI consensuses were aligned to TRA and TRB V and J templates and then assembled into clonotypes. A clonotype was counted as expanded or contracted only when both edgeR and NoisET called the clonotype significant, with the noise models trained on biological replicates. For edgeR calls, the thresholds were a false discovery rate-adjusted p below 0.01 and a log2 fold-change of 1. PCA with hierarchical clustering of max-normalized trajectories of the 1000 most abundant clonotypes was used as exploratory dynamics analysis. The CD4 or CD8 phenotype of responding clones was assigned using the separately sequenced CD4+ and CD8+ repertoires. TCRdb trimmed the raw reads at Q25, called clones with MiXCR and kept productive beta chains. Identical CDR3 protein sequences are pooled into one entry, listed with their most common genes and DNA. TCRdb's processing, not the authors' own work, is the source of the V and J calls. The sample profile shows 500,000 to 650,000 distinct CDR3 sequences; 20% to 25% of them were found once. In total, the top ten clones hold approximately 8% of the sample.

Broader findings and caveats from the paper: SARS-CoV-2 specificity was not confirmed for the second-wave clones peaking on day 37. From day 15 to 85, contracting clones showed balanced CD4/CD8 phenotypes, whereas a second wave of clones that expanded from day 15 to 37 leaned towards CD4+. Contracting CD4+ clones appeared mostly in the CM and EM memory subsets, whereas CD8+ clones were enriched in EMRA. Some responding clones were detected in pre-infection memory, which suggested that pre-existing cross-reactive memory T cells had joined the SARS-CoV-2 response. Only two mild cases were covered by the study, and larger cohorts that include severe cases with pre-infection samples were considered necessary.

From the cysteine through the phenylalanine, the CDR3 covers 16 amino acids. The kept DNA is CDR3 alone, 48 bases in frame from the first base. The CDR1 and CDR2 encoded by the germline V gene are MNHEY and SVGAGI. The germline ends are 15 bases apart after V is trimmed by 0 bases and J by 4 bases. In the case of this clonotype: The clone's antigen remains unknown. No per-base quality is available; no much larger clone lies one base away.

The TCR sequence derives from an adult woman who had mild COVID-19 (a few samples of this study predate the infection). The sample titles of this study are shuffled in the database, so cell type and time point are left out; the donor was told from shared clones. This chain joins TRBV6-5 to TRBJ1-1; no D gene is confidently identified. Input material: PBMCs or a T cell subset sorted from them (not recorded which). The CDR3 protein: CASSYSFSSRATEAFF. Read as DNA, the sequence is TGTGCCAGCAGTTACTCGTTCTCATCCAGAGCCACTGAAGCTTTCTTT.